The 10 T cell receptor beta chains reported below all come from one sample, sequenced in a study of cytotoxic CD8 clonotypes in ibrutinib-treated CLL. Using immunoSEQ multiplex PCR, the repertoire was profiled, and TCRdb retains in-frame clones only, with some absent. The sample lists approximately 30,000 clones, less than 75% occurring once. Sample: PBMCs, taken before ibrutinib treatment. All receptors derive from a human donor with chronic lymphocytic leukemia.

This clone was counted a few times. The chain uses TRBV9 and TRBJ2-3; D is uncertain. V dropped 3 bases and J dropped 2 bases, with 7 bases sitting between them. In germline, CDR1 is SGDLS, CDR2 YYNGEE. This CDR3 region has 13 residues. The CDR3 sequence: CASSAVVTDTQYF. CDR3 nucleotide sequence: TGTGCCAGCAGCGCTGTTGTCACAGATACGCAGTATTTT. Complete variable domain (other parts from reference TRBV9 and TRBJ2-3): DSGVTQTPKHLITATGQRVTLRCSPRSGDLSVYWYQQSLDQGLQFLIQYYNGEERAKGNILERFSAQQFPDLHSELNLSSLELGDSALYFCASSAVVTDTQYFGPGTRLTVL.

The chain joins TRBV27 to TRBJ2-7; D gene ambiguous. The germline V gene has CDR1 MNHEY and CDR2 SMNVEV (reference sequence). This CDR3 has 14 amino acids. Trimming took off 1 base at V and 5 bases at J, with 12 bases between the two ends. The CDR3, as DNA: TGTGCCAGCAGTTTATTGTCTGACACGGACGAGCAGTACTTC. The encoded protein is CASSLLSDTDEQYF.

V gene TRBV19 combines with J gene TRBJ1-5; the D is unclear. V was cut by 1 base and J by 6 bases, with 13 bases left in between. Germline V gene sequence: CDR1 LNHDA, CDR2 SQIVND (reference sequence). The CDR3 contains 15 residues. The CDR3 loop is CASSIVHSVGQPQHF. CDR3 bases: TGTGCCAGTAGTATAGTTCACTCAGTCGGTCAGCCCCAGCATTTT.

The chain is built from TRBV2 and TRBJ2-7, with unresolved D. The CDR3 sequence is 9 residues long. Trimming stripped 7 bases from V and 6 bases from J, with 4 bases between. CDR1 and CDR2 (germline): SNHLY, FYNNEI. The CDR3, as DNA: TGTGCCAGCAAGCTCGAGCAGTACTTC. Translation gives CASKLEQYF. The entire variable domain, with the rest obtained from reference TRBV2 and TRBJ2-7, is as follows: EPEVTQTPSHQVTQMGQEVILRCVPISNHLYFYWYRQILGQKVEFLVSFYNNEISEKSEIFDDQFSVERPDGSNFTLKIRSTKLEDSAMYFCASKLEQYFGPGTRLTVT.

V gene TRBV7-3 combines with J gene TRBJ2-4, with a weak D call TRBD1 (6 bases). Germline V gives CDR1 SGHTA, CDR2 FQGTGA. This CDR3 has 15 amino acids. V was pared by 1 base and J by 9 bases, with 16 bases between. The CDR3 region has the DNA TGTGCCAGCAGCTTAAGCCCATCCTTAGGGGGCATTCAGTACTTC. Translated: CASSLSPSLGGIQYF.

The chain uses TRBV10-3 and TRBJ2-3; tentative D call: TRBD2 (7 bases). CDR3 size: 16 residues. CDR1 is ENHRY and CDR2 is SYGVKD in the germline V gene. V was trimmed by 3 bases and J by 1 base, leaving 14 bases between them. The CDR3 loop reads CAISDLTGGRTDTQYF. DNA for the CDR3: TGTGCCATCAGTGATCTAACGGGGGGCCGCACAGATACGCAGTATTTT.

The chain uses TRBV11-2 and TRBJ2-5, with D perhaps TRBD1 (6 bases). Germline V gene sequence: CDR1 SGHAT, CDR2 FQNNGV. The CDR3 has 16 residues. The V end lost 0 bases, the J end lost 5 bases, and 16 bases lay between the germline ends. CDR3 in DNA: TGTGCCAGCAGCTTAGATAAACAGGGCCTCGGGGAGACCCAGTACTTC. Protein: CASSLDKQGLGETQYF.

This chain links TRBV27 with TRBJ1-4; TRBD1 aligns across 8 bases. The junction had 1 base not matched to a gene; V was cut back by 2 bases and J by 2 bases. Germline CDR1 and CDR2: MNHEY and SMNVEV (reference sequence). CDR3 length equals 15 residues. DNA for the CDR3: TGTGCCAGCAGTTTAAGGACAGGGACTAATGAAAAACTGTTTTTT. Its translation: CASSLRTGTNEKLFF. The variable domain in full, completed from reference TRBV27 and TRBJ1-4, reads EAQVTQNPRYLITVTGKKLTVTCSQNMNHEYMSWYRQDPGLGLRQIYYSMNVEVTDKGDVPEGYKVSRKEKRNFPLILESPSPNQTSLYFCASSLRTGTNEKLFFGSGTQLSVL.

The CDR3 DNA sequence: TGTGCCAGCAGCCTCGGTGACTACAGGCGGTTCTTC. Translated, it gives CASSLGDYRRFF. This chain links TRBV6-5 with TRBJ2-1; D possibly matches TRBD1 or TRBD2 (5 bases each). Germline V gene sequence: CDR1 MNHEY, CDR2 SVGAGI. There are 12 residues in the CDR3. The V gene lost 6 bases and the J gene lost 15 bases, with 18 bases spanning the gap.

This sequence joins TRBV15 and TRBJ2-1, with a tentative D call TRBD1 (6 bases). The ends were cut back, 4 bases at V and 5 bases at J, with 15 bases in the middle. Germline assignment: CDR1 LNHNV and CDR2 YYDKDF (reference sequence). The CDR3 sequence is 15 residues long. CDR3 amino acids: CATSKGDIDHNEQFF. CDR3 nucleotide sequence: TGTGCCACCAGCAAGGGGGACATCGATCACAATGAGCAGTTCTTC.